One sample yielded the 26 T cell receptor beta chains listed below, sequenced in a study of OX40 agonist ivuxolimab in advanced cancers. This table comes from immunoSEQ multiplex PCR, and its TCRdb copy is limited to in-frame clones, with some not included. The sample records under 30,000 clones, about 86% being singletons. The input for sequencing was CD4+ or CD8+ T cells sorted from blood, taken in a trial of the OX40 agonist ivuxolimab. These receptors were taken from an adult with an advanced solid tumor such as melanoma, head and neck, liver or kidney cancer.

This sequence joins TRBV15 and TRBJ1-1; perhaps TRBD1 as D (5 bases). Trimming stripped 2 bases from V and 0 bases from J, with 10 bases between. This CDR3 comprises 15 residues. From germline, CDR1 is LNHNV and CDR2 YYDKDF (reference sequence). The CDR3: CATSRPQAMNTEAFF. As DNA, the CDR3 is TGTGCCACCAGCAGACCACAGGCGATGAACACTGAAGCTTTCTTT.

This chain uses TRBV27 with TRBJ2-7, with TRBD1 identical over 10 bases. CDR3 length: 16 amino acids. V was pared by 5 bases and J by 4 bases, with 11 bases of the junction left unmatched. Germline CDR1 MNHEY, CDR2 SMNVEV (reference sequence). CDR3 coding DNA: TGTGCCAGCAGTCAACTTGGGACAGGGGTTGGGTACGAGCAGTACTTC. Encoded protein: CASSQLGTGVGYEQYF.

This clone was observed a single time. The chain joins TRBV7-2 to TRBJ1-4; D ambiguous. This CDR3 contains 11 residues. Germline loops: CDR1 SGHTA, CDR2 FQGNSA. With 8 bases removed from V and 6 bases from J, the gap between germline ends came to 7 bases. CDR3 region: CASQEDEKLFF. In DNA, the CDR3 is TGTGCCAGCCAAGAGGATGAAAAACTGTTTTTT.

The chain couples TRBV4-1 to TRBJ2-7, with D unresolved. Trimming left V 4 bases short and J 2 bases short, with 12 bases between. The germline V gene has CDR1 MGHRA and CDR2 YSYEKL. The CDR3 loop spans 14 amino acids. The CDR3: CASSRSLYTYEQYF. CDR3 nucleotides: TGCGCCAGCAGCCGAAGTCTGTATACCTACGAGCAGTACTTC.

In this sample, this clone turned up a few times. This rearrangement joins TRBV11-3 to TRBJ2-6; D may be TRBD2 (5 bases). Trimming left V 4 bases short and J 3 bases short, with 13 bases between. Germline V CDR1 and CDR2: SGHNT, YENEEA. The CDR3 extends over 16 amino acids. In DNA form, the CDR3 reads TGTGCCAGCAGCTCCCGAAGCGGCTTTGGGGCCAACGTCCTGACTTTC. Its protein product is CASSSRSGFGANVLTF.

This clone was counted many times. The chain's CDR3 is CASSPNDYGYTF. The CDR3 DNA sequence: TGTGCCAGCAGCCCAAATGACTATGGCTACACCTTC. The genes are TRBV4-2 and TRBJ1-2; no definite D call. Per germline, CDR1 LGHNA and CDR2 YNFKEQ. V lost 4 bases, J lost 3 bases, and 6 bases lay in between. The CDR3 has 12 residues.

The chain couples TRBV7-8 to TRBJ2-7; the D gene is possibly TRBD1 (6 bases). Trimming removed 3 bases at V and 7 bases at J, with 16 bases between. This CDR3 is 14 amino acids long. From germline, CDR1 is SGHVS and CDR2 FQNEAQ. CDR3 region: CASSFQGTPGEQYF. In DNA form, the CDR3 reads TGTGCCAGCAGCTTCCAGGGGACCCCTGGGGAGCAGTACTTC. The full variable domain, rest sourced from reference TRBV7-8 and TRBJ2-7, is GAGVSQSPRYKVAKRGQDVALRCDPISGHVSLFWYQQALGQGPEFLTYFQNEAQLDKSGLPSDRFFAERPEGSVSTLKIQRTQQEDSAVYLCASSFQGTPGEQYFGPGTRLTVT.

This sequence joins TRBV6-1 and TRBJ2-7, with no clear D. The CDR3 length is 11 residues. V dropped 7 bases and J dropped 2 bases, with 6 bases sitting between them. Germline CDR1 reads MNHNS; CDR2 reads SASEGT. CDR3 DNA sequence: TGTGCCAGCACCGTGGCCTACGAGCAGTACTTC. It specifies CASTVAYEQYF.

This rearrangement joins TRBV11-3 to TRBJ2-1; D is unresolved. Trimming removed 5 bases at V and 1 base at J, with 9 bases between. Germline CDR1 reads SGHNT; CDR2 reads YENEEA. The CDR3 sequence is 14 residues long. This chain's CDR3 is CASSPDQSYNEQFF. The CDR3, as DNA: TGTGCCAGCAGCCCGGACCAGTCCTACAATGAGCAGTTCTTC.

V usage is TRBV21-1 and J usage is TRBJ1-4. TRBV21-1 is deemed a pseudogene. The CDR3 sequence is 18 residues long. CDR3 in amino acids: CASDTGGAQPATNEKLFF. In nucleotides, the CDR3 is TGTGCCAGCGACACGGGAGGGGCTCAACCTGCAACTAATGAAAAACTGTTTTTT.

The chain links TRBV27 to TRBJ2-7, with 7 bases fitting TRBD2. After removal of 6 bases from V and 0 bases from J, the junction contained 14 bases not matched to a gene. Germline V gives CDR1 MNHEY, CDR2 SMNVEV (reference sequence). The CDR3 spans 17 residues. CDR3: CASSPRSPRGVSYEQYF. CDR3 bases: TGTGCCAGCAGCCCCAGATCCCCCCGGGGGGTCTCCTACGAGCAGTACTTC.

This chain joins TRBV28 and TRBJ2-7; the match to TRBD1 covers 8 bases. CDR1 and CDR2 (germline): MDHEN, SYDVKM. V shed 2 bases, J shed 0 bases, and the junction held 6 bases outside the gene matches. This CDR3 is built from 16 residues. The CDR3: CASSLMGTGNSYEQYF. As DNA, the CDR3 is TGTGCCAGCAGTTTAATGGGGACAGGTAACTCCTACGAGCAGTACTTC.

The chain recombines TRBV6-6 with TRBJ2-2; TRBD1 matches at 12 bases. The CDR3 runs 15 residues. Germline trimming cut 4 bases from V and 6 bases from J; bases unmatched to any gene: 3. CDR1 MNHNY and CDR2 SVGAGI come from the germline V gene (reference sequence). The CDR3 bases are TGTGCCAGCAGTTCAGGGACAGGGGGCCCCGGGGAGCTGTTTTTT. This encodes CASSSGTGGPGELFF.

The chain's CDR3 is CASSVGDSRTDTQYF. CDR3 DNA: TGTGCCAGCAGCGTAGGGGACTCCCGCACAGATACGCAGTATTTT. The V call is TRBV9, the J call TRBJ2-3; a possible D gene is TRBD2 (6 bases). The CDR3 runs to 15 residues. Germline-derived CDR1 and CDR2 are SGDLS and YYNGEE. V was trimmed by 0 bases and J by 1 base, leaving 9 bases between them.

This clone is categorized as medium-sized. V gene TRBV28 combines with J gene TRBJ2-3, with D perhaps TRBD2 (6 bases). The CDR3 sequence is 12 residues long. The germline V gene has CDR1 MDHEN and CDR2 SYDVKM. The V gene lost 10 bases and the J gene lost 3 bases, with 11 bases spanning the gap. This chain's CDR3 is CATVGGTDTQYF. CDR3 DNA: TGTGCCACAGTGGGGGGAACAGATACGCAGTATTTT.

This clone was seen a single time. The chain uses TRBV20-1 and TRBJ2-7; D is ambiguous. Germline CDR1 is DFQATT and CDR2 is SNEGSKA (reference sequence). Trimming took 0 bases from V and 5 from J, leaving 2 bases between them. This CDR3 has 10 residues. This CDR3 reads CSARDHEQYF. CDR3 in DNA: TGCAGTGCTAGAGACCACGAGCAGTACTTC.

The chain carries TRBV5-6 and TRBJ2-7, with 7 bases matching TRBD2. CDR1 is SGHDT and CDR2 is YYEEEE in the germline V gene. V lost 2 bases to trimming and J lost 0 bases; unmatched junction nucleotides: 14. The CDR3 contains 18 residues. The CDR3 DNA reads TGTGCCAGCAGCTTTGGGTCGGTGACGGGGGGAGGCTCCTACGAGCAGTACTTC. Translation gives CASSFGSVTGGGSYEQYF.

The CDR3 here is CASRAGEWQPQHF. As DNA, the CDR3 is TGTGCCAGTAGGGCAGGGGAATGGCAGCCCCAGCATTTT. The chain recombines TRBV19 with TRBJ1-5; perhaps TRBD1 as D (6 bases). V was shortened by 6 bases and J by 7 bases, with 13 bases between the two germline ends. Germline CDR1 reads LNHDA; CDR2 reads SQIVND (reference sequence). The CDR3 length is 13 residues.

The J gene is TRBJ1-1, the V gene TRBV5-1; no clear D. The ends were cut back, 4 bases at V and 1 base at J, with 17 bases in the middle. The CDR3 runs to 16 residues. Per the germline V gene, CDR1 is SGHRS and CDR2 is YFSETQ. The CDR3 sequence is CASSPIYNSENTEAFF. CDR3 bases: TGCGCCAGCAGCCCAATATACAACTCCGAGAACACTGAAGCTTTCTTT.

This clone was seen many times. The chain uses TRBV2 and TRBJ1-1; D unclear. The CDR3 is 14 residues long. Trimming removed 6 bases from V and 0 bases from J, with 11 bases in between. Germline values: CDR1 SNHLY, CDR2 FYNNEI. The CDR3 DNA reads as TGTGCCAGCAGCGAACCTAAAATGAACACTGAAGCTTTCTTT. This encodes CASSEPKMNTEAFF. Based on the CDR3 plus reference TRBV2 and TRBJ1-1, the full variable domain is EPEVTQTPSHQVTQMGQEVILRCVPISNHLYFYWYRQILGQKVEFLVSFYNNEISEKSEIFDDQFSVERPDGSNFTLKIRSTKLEDSAMYFCASSEPKMNTEAFFGQGTRLTVV.

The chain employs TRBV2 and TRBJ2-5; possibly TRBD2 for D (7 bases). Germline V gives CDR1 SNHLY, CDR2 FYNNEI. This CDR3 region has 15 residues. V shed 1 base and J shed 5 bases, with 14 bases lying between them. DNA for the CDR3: TGTGCCAGCAGTGAAGGTGGGGGGGGCGGGGAGACCCAGTACTTC. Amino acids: CASSEGGGGGETQYF.

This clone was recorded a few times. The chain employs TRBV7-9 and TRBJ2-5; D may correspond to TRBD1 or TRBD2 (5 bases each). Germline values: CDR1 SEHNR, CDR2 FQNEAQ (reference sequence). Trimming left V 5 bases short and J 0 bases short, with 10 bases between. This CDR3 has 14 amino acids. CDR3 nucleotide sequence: TGTGCCAGCAGCAGGGACGGGTACCAAGAGACCCAGTACTTC. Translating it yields CASSRDGYQETQYF.

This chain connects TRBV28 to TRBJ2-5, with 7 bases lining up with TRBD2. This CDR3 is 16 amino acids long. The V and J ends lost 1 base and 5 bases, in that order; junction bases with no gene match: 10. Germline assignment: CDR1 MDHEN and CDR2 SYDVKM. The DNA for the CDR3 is TGTGCCAGCAGTTTATCGCGGGGGTCTTTGGGGGAGACCCAGTACTTC. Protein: CASSLSRGSLGETQYF.

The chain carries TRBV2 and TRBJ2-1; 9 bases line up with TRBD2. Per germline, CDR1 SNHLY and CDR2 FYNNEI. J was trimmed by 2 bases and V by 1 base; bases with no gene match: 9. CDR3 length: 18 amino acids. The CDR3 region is CASSEGLLGGGAYNEQFF. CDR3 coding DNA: TGTGCCAGCAGTGAAGGATTGCTGGGCGGGGGGGCCTACAATGAGCAGTTCTTC.

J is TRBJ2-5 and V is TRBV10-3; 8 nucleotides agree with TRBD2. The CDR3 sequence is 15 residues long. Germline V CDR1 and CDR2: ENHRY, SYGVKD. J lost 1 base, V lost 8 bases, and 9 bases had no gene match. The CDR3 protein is CAISDERGIQETQYF. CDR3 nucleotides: TGTGCCATCTCCGACGAGCGGGGGATCCAAGAGACCCAGTACTTC.

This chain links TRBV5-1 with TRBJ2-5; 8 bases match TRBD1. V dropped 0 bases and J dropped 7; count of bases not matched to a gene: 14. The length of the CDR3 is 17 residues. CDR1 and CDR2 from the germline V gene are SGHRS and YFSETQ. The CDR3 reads CASSLEGTGVGRGTQYF. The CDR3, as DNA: TGCGCCAGCAGCTTGGAGGGGACAGGAGTTGGGCGGGGGACCCAGTACTTC.